What follows are 27 T cell receptor beta chains derived from one specimen sequenced in a study of blood T cells in healthy people across ages. Together with a sample-barcoded 5' primer, a J-beta primer mix was included in a second PCR lasting roughly 7 to 11 cycles. MiXCR, run by TCRdb on the 5' RACE reads, gives a single entry per CDR3 protein. Of fewer than 1,200,000 distinct CDR3 sequences in the sample, roughly a quarter were seen once. The data were also submitted as part of a second study, on T cells of mothers and their children.

Sequences were obtained from blood. These TCRs come from a girl aged 2 to 9 in good health.

The genes are TRBV11-1 and TRBJ1-5; TRBD1 is a possible D gene (6 bases). V was cut by 1 base and J by 5 bases, with 15 bases left in between. In germline, CDR1 is SGHAT, CDR2 FQDESV (reference sequence). The CDR3 runs 16 residues. The CDR3: CASSLGRGRTDQPQHF. The CDR3 DNA reads as TGTGCCAGCAGCTTAGGTCGGGGGCGGACGGATCAGCCCCAGCATTTT.

This clonotype has just a few counts. V is TRBV5-1 and J is TRBJ2-2, with D uncertain. Trimming stripped 0 bases from V and 4 bases from J, with 10 bases between. The V gene's germline CDR1 is SGHRS and CDR2 YFSETQ. This CDR3 spans 15 amino acids. Here the CDR3 reads CASSLGSSATGELFF. The CDR3 bases are TGCGCCAGCAGCTTGGGTTCCTCCGCCACCGGGGAGCTGTTTTTT.

This chain links TRBV4-2 with TRBJ1-5; D is undetermined. The germline V gene encodes CDR1 LGHNA and CDR2 YNFKEQ. The CDR3 sequence is 15 residues long. Trimming cost V 3 bases and J 1 base, with 10 bases left between them. The CDR3 sequence: CASSQGSGSNQPQHF. In DNA form, the CDR3 reads TGTGCCAGCAGCCAGGGCTCCGGGAGCAATCAGCCCCAGCATTTT.

V and J are TRBV15 and TRBJ1-5; D not certain. The length of the CDR3 is 14 residues. V was clipped by 7 bases and J by 1 base, with 11 bases between them. Germline V CDR1 and CDR2: LNHNV, YYDKDF (reference sequence). CDR3 protein: CATNKGRSNQPQHF. CDR3 coding DNA: TGTGCCACCAATAAGGGCAGGAGCAATCAGCCCCAGCATTTT.

This rearrangement joins TRBV5-1 to TRBJ2-4; D unresolved. Germline V gene sequence: CDR1 SGHRS, CDR2 YFSETQ. Between the trimmed V and J ends, which lost 2 bases and 3 bases, there was a span of 9 bases. This CDR3 contains 14 residues. CDR3 nucleotide sequence: TGCGCCAGCAGCTTAGACGAAAGCAAAAACATTCAGTACTTC. Residues: CASSLDESKNIQYF.

This clonotype has ten or more counts. The chain has TRBV29-1 and TRBJ1-1; D not resolved. Germline assignment: CDR1 SQVTM and CDR2 ANQGSEA. Trimming shortened V by 4 bases and J by 3 bases, and 3 bases separated the two germline ends. CDR3 length: 10 amino acids. This CDR3 is CSVVDTEAFF. For the CDR3, the DNA is TGCAGCGTTGTAGACACTGAAGCTTTCTTT.

This clonotype was detected a few times. The chain combines TRBV20-1 with TRBJ2-5; D unresolved. Trimming took 2 bases from V and 12 from J, leaving 13 bases between them. The CDR3 has 11 amino acids. Germline lookup yields CDR1 DFQATT and CDR2 SNEGSKA (reference sequence). The chain's CDR3 is CSARTPLHEYF. CDR3 DNA sequence: TGCAGTGCTAGAACCCCCCTCCACGAGTACTTC.

This clonotype showed up just a few times. The junction shows a germline mismatch at one end, possibly a read error. The rearrangement uses TRBV29-1 and TRBJ1-1; D might be TRBD1 (5 bases). Germline-derived CDR1 and CDR2 are SQVTM and ANQGSEA. The CDR3 has 13 residues. The CDR3 DNA is TGCAGCGTTGCCAGGGCCTTGGGCACTGAAGCCTTCTTT. Translated, it gives CSVARALGTEAFF.

This clonotype was seen more than once but under ten times. The chain couples TRBV11-3 to TRBJ1-1, with D maybe TRBD1 (6 bases). V was trimmed by 4 bases and J by 8 bases, leaving 14 bases between them. This CDR3 has 13 amino acids. Looked up from germline, CDR1 is SGHNT and CDR2 is YENEEA. CDR3: CASSSGTPSEAFF. The CDR3 nucleotides read TGTGCCAGCAGCTCCGGGACACCCTCCGAAGCTTTCTTT.

Only a few counts were recorded for this clonotype. V usage is TRBV28 and J usage is TRBJ2-7, with D uncertain. The CDR3 is 15 amino acids. Germline assignment: CDR1 MDHEN and CDR2 SYDVKM. V was pared by 6 bases and J by 2 bases, with 17 bases between. CDR3 nucleotide sequence: TGTGCCAGCAGAGGCGATATCCTAGACACCTACGAGCAGTACTTC. Translation gives CASRGDILDTYEQYF.

This clonotype was detected a few times. The J gene is TRBJ1-4, the V gene TRBV18; weak D call: TRBD1 (5 bases). There are 16 residues in the CDR3. V was shortened by 6 bases and J by 0 bases, with 14 bases between the two germline ends. Germline V gene sequence: CDR1 KGHSH, CDR2 LQKENI. The CDR3 DNA follows: TGTGCCAGCTCTACCGGGGGAAGTGCAACTAATGAAAAACTGTTTTTT. Translated, it gives CASSTGGSATNEKLFF.

The chain joins TRBV7-9 to TRBJ1-1; TRBD1 agrees at 10 bases. The CDR3 loop spans 17 amino acids. Germline V gene lookup returns CDR1 SEHNR and CDR2 FQNEAQ (reference sequence). The J segment lost 5 bases and the V segment lost 4 bases, leaving 13 bases of the junction unmatched. The CDR3 DNA is TGTGCCAGCAGCTCCCGGGACAGGGGTTGGTTAGGGACTGAAGCTTTCTTT. This sequence encodes CASSSRDRGWLGTEAFF.

This chain joins TRBV7-9 and TRBJ1-5; D remains unclear. The V and J ends lost 1 base and 6 bases respectively, with 7 bases between them. The CDR3 length is 13 residues. Germline values: CDR1 SEHNR, CDR2 FQNEAQ (reference sequence). For the CDR3, the DNA is TGTGCCAGCAGCTTAGGCCCTCGTCAGCCCCAGCATTTT. It encodes CASSLGPRQPQHF.

The chain links TRBV11-2 to TRBJ2-7; 11 bases map to TRBD2. The V segment lost 5 bases and the J segment 3 bases; nucleotides outside the gene matches: 12. The CDR3 is made up of 17 amino acids. Per the germline V gene, CDR1 is SGHAT and CDR2 is FQNNGV. The CDR3 loop reads CASSPHPGTSGHYEQYF. The CDR3 region has the DNA TGTGCCAGCAGCCCTCACCCCGGGACTAGCGGACACTACGAGCAGTACTTC. The full variable domain, completed using reference TRBV11-2 and TRBJ2-7, is EAGVAQSPRYKIIEKRQSVAFWCNPISGHATLYWYQQILGQGPKLLIQFQNNGVVDDSQLPKDRFSAERLKGVDSTLKIQPAKLEDSAVYLCASSPHPGTSGHYEQYFGPGTRLTVT.

There are a few counts of this clonotype. This rearrangement joins TRBV7-9 to TRBJ2-3; D uncertain. From germline, CDR1 is SEHNR and CDR2 FQNEAQ (reference sequence). V dropped 5 bases and J dropped 5 bases, with 8 bases sitting between them. This CDR3 spans 12 amino acids. Here the CDR3 reads CASSPQLDTQYF. In DNA, the CDR3 is TGTGCCAGCAGCCCGCAGTTAGATACGCAGTATTTT.

This clonotype came up a few times. One end of the junction is discordant with germline, which a read error may explain. V gene TRBV6-2 or TRBV6-3 combines with J gene TRBJ2-5, with D hard to call. The germline gives CDR1 MNHEY, CDR2 SVGEGT. The CDR3 is 12 amino acids. The CDR3: CVSNSHVETQYF. In DNA form, the CDR3 reads TGTGTCAGCAATTCGCATGTGGAGACCCAGTACTTC.

This clonotype was recorded a few times. The DNA of the CDR3 is TGTGCCAGCAGTTTAAGAAGGGGCGCGGCGAGTTCACCCCTCCACTTT. Translated: CASSLRRGAASSPLHF. The V call is TRBV27, the J call TRBJ1-6; maybe TRBD1 (5 bases). This CDR3 is built from 16 residues. Per germline, CDR1 MNHEY and CDR2 SMNVEV (reference sequence). Trimming took 2 bases from V and 9 from J, leaving 17 bases between them.

This clonotype has only a few counts. The rearrangement joins TRBV7-3 to TRBJ2-5; possibly TRBD2 for D (5 bases). Gene TRBJ2-1 matches the end of the DNA better, so the J call may be wrong. The germline V gene has CDR1 SGHTA and CDR2 FQGTGA. The CDR3 spans 16 residues. CDR3 coding DNA: TGTGCCAGCAGCTTACTTGAAGGAGTCGGCGGGAATGAGCAGTTCTTC. Protein sequence: CASSLLEGVGGNEQFF.

This clonotype was detected a few times. The chain has TRBV4-2 and TRBJ1-4, with D hard to call. The CDR3 extends over 12 amino acids. Germline V gives CDR1 LGHNA, CDR2 YNFKEQ. V lost 3 bases and J lost 8, with 7 bases in between. CDR3 sequence reads: CASSQLGEKLFF. As DNA, the CDR3 is TGTGCCAGCAGCCAGCTTGGCGAAAAACTGTTTTTT.

J is TRBJ1-2 and V is TRBV18; TRBD1 aligns across 7 bases. The V gene's germline CDR1 is KGHSH and CDR2 LQKENI. V shed 2 bases and J 2 bases; nucleotides not matched to a gene: 2. The CDR3 spans 14 residues. The CDR3, as DNA: TGTGCCAGCTCACCAGGGGGACAGAACTATGGCTACACCTTC. It yields the protein CASSPGGQNYGYTF.

This clonotype has a handful of counts. V is TRBV3-1 and J is TRBJ2-5; D unclear. Germline CDR1 reads LGHDT; CDR2 reads YNNKEL (reference sequence). Trimming cost V 2 bases and J 1 base, with 23 bases left between them. The CDR3 has 19 residues. The DNA of the CDR3 is TGTGCCAGCAGCCAACTCAACGCGGCGAGCGCTAGAACCCAAGAGACCCAGTACTTC. Translating gives CASSQLNAASARTQETQYF.

This clonotype was seen more than once but under ten times. The chain has TRBV6-5 and TRBJ1-2, with no clear D. With 9 bases removed from V and 8 bases from J, the gap between germline ends came to 19 bases. In germline, CDR1 is MNHEY, CDR2 SVGAGI. The CDR3 has 13 amino acids. CDR3 coding DNA: TGTGCCAGTTTCCGGTCAGGACTTGGGGGCTACACCTTC. Its translation is CASFRSGLGGYTF.

The chain is built from TRBV2 and TRBJ2-2; TRBD1 agrees at 11 bases. This CDR3 spans 16 amino acids. Trimming took 4 bases from V and 3 from J; bases not matched to a gene: 4. Germline CDR1 reads SNHLY; CDR2 reads FYNNEI. The CDR3 is CASSATGQGDTGELFF. CDR3 DNA sequence: TGTGCCAGCAGTGCAACGGGACAGGGGGACACCGGGGAGCTGTTTTTT.

The gene calls are TRBV12-3 or TRBV12-4 and TRBJ2-1, with D possibly being TRBD2 (6 bases). The CDR3 consists of 20 residues. V dropped 5 bases and J dropped 0 bases, with 26 bases sitting between them. The CDR3 loop is CASSPRRGVSSTFSYNEQFF. The CDR3 bases are TGTGCCAGCAGTCCCCGGAGGGGAGTGAGCTCTACTTTCTCCTACAATGAGCAGTTCTTC.

V gene TRBV12-5 combines with J gene TRBJ2-5; D is possibly TRBD2 (5 bases). V shed 3 bases and J shed 0 bases, with 11 bases lying between them. The CDR3 runs 15 residues. Germline assignment: CDR1 LGHNT and CDR2 FRNRAP. The DNA for the CDR3 is TGTGCTAGTGGTTTTCCCCCGGACTACCAAGAGACCCAGTACTTC. Encoded protein: CASGFPPDYQETQYF. The entire variable domain, with the rest obtained from reference TRBV12-5 and TRBJ2-5, is as follows: DARVTQTPRHKVTEMGQEVTMRCQPILGHNTVFWYRQTMMQGLELLAYFRNRAPLDDSGMPKDRFSAEMPDATLATLKIQPSEPRDSAVYFCASGFPPDYQETQYFGPGTRLLVL.

This clonotype was observed a handful of times. This chain connects TRBV20-1 to TRBJ2-3; no firm D call. The CDR3 sequence is 17 residues long. CDR1 is DFQATT, CDR2 SNEGSKA, per germline (reference sequence). V was shortened by 0 bases and J by 5 bases, with 21 bases between the two germline ends. The CDR3 nucleotides read TGCAGTGCTAGAGATGGATCCGGGCTAGAAGAAATAGATACGCAGTATTTT. Amino acids: CSARDGSGLEEIDTQYF.

V is TRBV25-1 and J is TRBJ2-5; D is uncertain. The CDR3 is made up of 15 amino acids. Trimming removed 3 bases at V and 1 base at J, with 12 bases between. From germline, CDR1 is MGHDK and CDR2 SYGVNS. CDR3 sequence: CASSDDRRTQETQYF. The DNA of the CDR3 is TGTGCCAGCAGTGATGATCGACGGACCCAAGAGACCCAGTACTTC.